These T cell receptor beta chains were read from a single sample in a study of cytomegalovirus exposure and HLA in healthy donors. The assay was immunoSEQ multiplex PCR, and TCRdb's table has in-frame clones only and misses some. This sample carries about 100,000 clones, 65% to 85% of them seen once, and the ten largest clones take roughly a tenth. The sample consisted of PBMCs. These receptors were collected from a man aged 50 or older in good health and CMV-seronegative. The CDR3 runs from the conserved cysteine through the conserved F or W. Each record gives: D gene, clone size, J gene, V gene, CDR3 DNA, CDR3 protein. D genes are given only for firm matches. A row's size may be missing; if present it is once, few, many or a size class.

>TRBD1|NA|TRBJ1-5|TRBV28
TGTGCCAGCAGTGGGGACAGGGCACTCAATCAGCCCCAGCATTTT
CASSGDRALNQPQHF
>NA|medium-sized|TRBJ1-3|TRBV11-1
TGTGCCAGCAGCTTAGACAGATCTGGAAACACCATATATTTT
CASSLDRSGNTIYF
>NA|NA|TRBJ2-1|TRBV5-1
TGCGCCAGCAGCTTGGGGACTAATAATGAGCAGTTCTTC
CASSLGTNNEQFF
>TRBD1|NA|TRBJ1-1|TRBV19
TGTGCCAGTACGGCCCTACAGGGGCACACTGAAGCTTTCTTT
CASTALQGHTEAFF
>TRBD1|few|TRBJ1-4|TRBV5-6
TGTGCCAGCAGCTTGTTGGGGCAGGGGGCGGCTAATGAAAAACTGTTTTTT
CASSLLGQGAANEKLFF
>NA|NA|TRBJ1-1|TRBV19
TGTGCCAGTAGTCCGGACGAGGGGGATGAAGCTTTCTTT
CASSPDEGDEAFF
>TRBD1|few|TRBJ1-4|TRBV27
TGTGCCAGCAGTTTATTGGGGACGGGACAGCTTAATGAAAAACTGTTTTTT
CASSLLGTGQLNEKLFF
>TRBD2|NA|TRBJ2-7|TRBV5-8
TGTGCCAGCAGCTACGGACTAGCGGGAGGGGAAGAGCAGTACTTC
CASSYGLAGGEEQYF
>NA|NA|TRBJ1-1|TRBV2
TGTGCCAGCAGCCCGACAAGCGTCGGGGGCACTGAAGCTTTCTTT
CASSPTSVGGTEAFF
>NA|NA|TRBJ1-2|TRBV28
TGTGCCAGCAAGAACCCCCCCGGGAACTATGGCTACACCTTC
CASKNPPGNYGYTF
>NA|NA|TRBJ2-3|TRBV10-2
TGCGCCAGCAACGCGGGACGAGACACAGATACGCAGTATTTT
CASNAGRDTDTQYF
>TRBD1|NA|TRBJ2-7|TRBV7-8
TGTGCCAGCAGCCCGTCGACAGGGGCCCTCTACGAGCAGTACTTC
CASSPSTGALYEQYF
>TRBD1|NA|TRBJ2-5|TRBV18
TGTGCCAGCTCACCGGTGACAGGGGGCGGAGAGACCCAGTACTTC
CASSPVTGGGETQYF
>TRBD1|NA|TRBJ2-3|TRBV4-2
TGTGCCAGCAGCCGGGACAGGAACACAGATACGCAGTATTTT
CASSRDRNTDTQYF
>NA|NA|TRBJ1-5|TRBV6-5
TGTGCCAGCAGTTACCAGATTAATCAGCCCCAGCATTTT
CASSYQINQPQHF
>TRBD1|NA|TRBJ2-7|TRBV11-2
TGTGCCAGCAGCGTTCGGGACAGCTCCTACGAGCAGTACTTC
CASSVRDSSYEQYF
>NA|NA|TRBJ1-2|TRBV10-3
TGTGCCATCGGAGCCGATTTAGCTAACTATGGCTACACCTTC
CAIGADLANYGYTF
>TRBD1|NA|TRBJ1-4|TRBV4-2
TGTGCCAGCAGCCAAGAAAGCAGGGGGGCAACTAATGAAAAACTGTTTTTT
CASSQESRGATNEKLFF
>NA|NA|TRBJ2-5|TRBV6-5
TGTGCCAGCAGTTACCACAGGCATTCCCGGGAGACCCAGTACTTC
CASSYHRHSRETQYF
>TRBD2|few|TRBJ2-1|TRBV18
TGTGCCAGCTCCCTACAGACTAGCGGGAGATCCTACAATGAGCAGTTCTTC
CASSLQTSGRSYNEQFF
>NA|NA|TRBJ1-2|TRBV6-5
TGTGCCAGCAGGGACAGCTCCTCTAACTATGGCTACACCTTC
CASRDSSSNYGYTF
>TRBD2|NA|TRBJ2-7|TRBV7-2
TGTGCCAGCAGCTCCCCGGGGGGGGCCCGTGAGCAGTACTTC
CASSSPGGAREQYF
>TRBD2|NA|TRBJ2-3|TRBV9
TGTGCCAGCAGCGAGAACGGGGGGGTTGCAGATACGCAGTATTTT
CASSENGGVADTQYF
>TRBD2|NA|TRBJ2-3|TRBV7-8
TGTGCCAGCAGCTGGCGACTAGCGGGAGGTACAGATACGCAGTATTTT
CASSWRLAGGTDTQYF
>NA|NA|TRBJ1-5|TRBV5-5
TGTGCCAGCAGTCACGGGGGTCTTGGAAGCAATCAGCCCCAGCATTTT
CASSHGGLGSNQPQHF
>TRBD1|NA|TRBJ2-3|TRBV7-9
TGTGCCAGCAGCTCTGACAGGGGGCGGGCAGATACGCAGTATTTT
CASSSDRGRADTQYF
>NA|NA|TRBJ2-3|TRBV5-1
TGCGCCAGCAGCTTGGCCGGAGGGCTCGCGCAGTATTTT
CASSLAGGLAQYF
>NA|NA|TRBJ2-7|TRBV28
TGTGCCACACAGGACAGCGACGACTACGAGCAGTACTTC
CATQDSDDYEQYF
>NA|NA|TRBJ2-7|TRBV9
TGTGCCAGCAGCGTAGCGGGAGAGGGCGTCTACGAGCAGTACTTC
CASSVAGEGVYEQYF
>NA|NA|TRBJ2-5|TRBV28
TGTGCCAGCAGTACTCAGAGGATTTTCAAAAAGACCCAGTACTTC
CASSTQRIFKKTQYF
>TRBD1|NA|TRBJ2-1|TRBV13
TGTGCCAGCAGCCACCAGGGGGATGTCACCTACAATGAGCAGTTCTTC
CASSHQGDVTYNEQFF
>TRBD1|NA|TRBJ1-4|TRBV5-1
TGCGCCAGCACTTTACAGGGGGCGAGTAATGAAAAACTGTTTTTT
CASTLQGASNEKLFF
>NA|NA|TRBJ1-1|TRBV2
TGTGCCAGCAGTGCTGACAGGTCCCTGCGGACTGAAGCTTTCTTT
CASSADRSLRTEAFF
>TRBD1|NA|TRBJ1-2|TRBV18
TGTGCCAGCTCAAACGACAGGGCTAACTATGGCTACACCTTC
CASSNDRANYGYTF
>NA|NA|TRBJ1-2|TRBV28
TGTGCCGCCTTAGGAGGGACTCAAGATGGCTACACCTTC
CAALGGTQDGYTF
>NA|NA|TRBJ2-1|TRBV7-9
TGTGCCAGCAGCCTTCTAACGGGAGACGGCAATGAGCAGTTCTTC
CASSLLTGDGNEQFF
>TRBD2|NA|TRBJ2-3|TRBV27
TGTGCCAGCAGTTTCCAGCGGGGGCCCACAGATACGCAGTATTTT
CASSFQRGPTDTQYF
>TRBD1|NA|TRBJ1-1|TRBV18
TGTGCCAGCTCACCCGACAGGGTGAGGGGATTAACTGAAGCTTTCTTT
CASSPDRVRGLTEAFF
>NA|NA|TRBJ2-2|TRBV2
TGTGCCAGCAGTGAAAGGGGTCTCGAAAACACCGGGGAGCTGTTTTTT
CASSERGLENTGELFF
>NA|NA|TRBJ1-2|TRBV28
TGTGCCAGCAGAAATAATTACGAGTATGGCTACACCTTC
CASRNNYEYGYTF
>TRBD2|NA|TRBJ2-3|TRBV4-3
TGCGCCAGCAGCCCCCTAGCGGGAGGCACAGATACGCAGTATTTT
CASSPLAGGTDTQYF
>TRBD2|few|TRBJ2-7|TRBV11-2
TGTGCCAGCAGCTCACTCACTAGCGGGAGGCCCTACGAGCAGTACTTC
CASSSLTSGRPYEQYF
>TRBD1|NA|TRBJ2-7|TRBV28
TGTGCCAGTTGGACAGGACAAGGCGAGCAGTACTTC
CASWTGQGEQYF
>NA|once|TRBJ2-5|TRBV6-1
TGTGCCAGCAGTAGGGGCGGAACGGGCCAAGAGACCCAGTACTTC
CASSRGGTGQETQYF
>TRBD1|NA|TRBJ2-7|TRBV29-1
TGCAGCGTTGTGACAGGGCCTTACGAGCAGTACTTC
CSVVTGPYEQYF
>TRBD1|NA|TRBJ2-5|TRBV30
TGTGCCTGGGGGCGACAGGGTCTAGAGACCCAGTACTTC
CAWGRQGLETQYF
>TRBD1|NA|TRBJ1-5|TRBV6-1
TGTGCCAGCAACCGAGGACAGGGAGAATATCAGCCCCAGCATTTT
CASNRGQGEYQPQHF
>NA|NA|TRBJ2-5|TRBV4-3
TGCGCCAGCAGCCAAGATCACGATATTGGCACGGGAAGGCGAGAGACCCAGTACTTC
CASSQDHDIGTGRRETQYF
>NA|few|TRBJ1-1|TRBV9
TGTGCCAGCAGCACGCAGGGGCGGGACACTGAAGCTTTCTTT
CASSTQGRDTEAFF
>NA|NA|TRBJ2-1|TRBV30
TGTGCCTGGGCCGATTTAATGTCAGGGGTAAACAATGAGCAGTTCTTC
CAWADLMSGVNNEQFF
>NA|NA|TRBJ1-1|TRBV28
TGTGCCAGCAGTTTAAATGCGGGTGAAGCTTTCTTT
CASSLNAGEAFF
>NA|few|TRBJ1-2|TRBV4-1
TGCGCCAGCAGCCAAGATCGCTCTGGCGGTGGTGGCTACACCTTC
CASSQDRSGGGGYTF
>NA|NA|TRBJ1-1|TRBV6-4
TGTGCCAGCACTTCGGACTTTGGGAGCACTGAAGCTTTCTTT
CASTSDFGSTEAFF
>NA|NA|TRBJ1-6|TRBV18
TGTGCCAGCTCACCCGGGCAGGGGCTCCTTGCACCCCTCCACTTT
CASSPGQGLLAPLHF
>TRBD2|NA|TRBJ2-1|TRBV5-4
TGTGCCAGCAGCTTCGGGACTAGCGTCTACAATGAGCAGTTCTTC
CASSFGTSVYNEQFF
>TRBD2|NA|TRBJ2-7|TRBV7-2
TGTGCCAGCAGCATTACTAGCGGGAGTTACTACGAGCAGTACTTC
CASSITSGSYYEQYF
>NA|NA|TRBJ1-1|TRBV6-5
TGTGCCAGCAGTTATCGGGGGAATTCGGCTGAAGCTTTCTTT
CASSYRGNSAEAFF